These 24 T cell receptor beta chains were sequenced from one sample in a study of Ad26.COV2.S vaccination and SARS-CoV-2 variants. Libraries were prepared by immunoSEQ multiplex PCR; TCRdb keeps only in-frame clonotypes and omits some of them. This sample has about 420,000 clones, with 85% to 90% found just once. Specified treatment: some 20 received Ad26.COV2.S at low or high dose, single or two shots; about 5 received placebo; per-sample allocation not given. Collection of samples fell on day 63 after the first vaccine or placebo injection. Sequenced material: peripheral blood, taken in a trial of Ad26.COV2.S vaccine versus placebo. The receptors derive from a person between 18 and 65 years old who received the Ad26.COV2.S COVID-19 vaccine or a placebo.

The chain joins TRBV19 to TRBJ2-3; unclear D gene. V was cut by 5 bases and J by 4 bases, with 4 bases left in between. The CDR3 length is 11 residues. Germline loops: CDR1 LNHDA, CDR2 SQIVND (reference sequence). DNA for the CDR3: TGTGCCAGTAGTCACGCAGATACGCAGTATTTT. Translated, it gives CASSHADTQYF.

The gene calls are TRBV5-4 and TRBJ2-2; weak D call: TRBD2 (6 bases). From germline, CDR1 is SGHNT and CDR2 YYREEE (reference sequence). V was clipped by 0 bases and J by 4 bases, with 10 bases between them. The CDR3 consists of 15 residues. DNA for the CDR3: TGTGCCAGCAGCTTGGGAGCGGGTCCCACCGGGGAGCTGTTTTTT. It encodes CASSLGAGPTGELFF.

V usage is TRBV6-6 and J usage is TRBJ2-7; a possible D gene is TRBD2 (6 bases). From germline, CDR1 is MNHNY and CDR2 SVGAGI (reference sequence). This CDR3 has 12 amino acids. V lost 11 bases, J lost 0 bases, and 11 bases lay in between. The CDR3 region is CAYGGASYEQYF. CDR3 bases: TGTGCCTACGGGGGAGCCTCCTACGAGCAGTACTTC.

V gene TRBV29-1 combines with J gene TRBJ2-2; D is uncertain. The V gene lost 7 bases and the J gene lost 6 bases, with 12 bases spanning the gap. The CDR3 has 12 amino acids. Germline CDR1 reads SQVTM; CDR2 reads ANQGSEA. The CDR3 sequence: CSGTFGSGELFF. The CDR3 DNA sequence: TGCAGCGGAACGTTTGGGTCCGGGGAGCTGTTTTTT.

The rearrangement uses TRBV29-1 and TRBJ1-2, with no clear D. Per the germline V gene, CDR1 is SQVTM and CDR2 is ANQGSEA. Trimming removed 3 bases from V and 7 bases from J, with 6 bases in between. The CDR3 has 10 residues. As DNA, the CDR3 is TGCAGCGTTGATGGGTCTGGCTACACCTTC. This codes for CSVDGSGYTF.

The J gene is TRBJ1-5, the V gene TRBV7-6; D is perhaps TRBD1 (5 bases). This CDR3 comprises 16 residues. The V end was cut by 2 bases, the J end by 7 bases, with 18 bases between. CDR1 and CDR2 (germline): SGHVS, FNYEAQ. This CDR3 reads CASSLIGAGGEQPQHF. The DNA of the CDR3 is TGTGCCAGCAGCTTAATTGGGGCGGGAGGTGAACAGCCCCAGCATTTT.

The chain uses TRBV7-2 and TRBJ1-6; D is unresolved. Trimming shortened V by 0 bases and J by 8 bases, and 17 bases separated the two germline ends. CDR1 and CDR2 from the germline V gene are SGHTA and FQGNSA. This CDR3 has 17 amino acids. The CDR3 bases are TGTGCCAGCAGCTTAGCTCCGGCAGTCCCAGCCCATTCACCCCTCCACTTT. Translating gives CASSLAPAVPAHSPLHF.

V and J are TRBV11-2 and TRBJ1-1; no reliable D call. Germline assignment: CDR1 SGHAT and CDR2 FQNNGV. The CDR3 spans 17 residues. The V end was cut by 6 bases, the J end by 4 bases, with 24 bases between. Here the CDR3 reads CASRKFDTYSASTEAFF. The DNA of the CDR3 is TGTGCCAGCAGAAAATTCGACACGTATTCAGCCTCCACTGAAGCTTTCTTT. Full variable domain (missing parts from reference TRBV11-2 and TRBJ1-1): EAGVAQSPRYKIIEKRQSVAFWCNPISGHATLYWYQQILGQGPKLLIQFQNNGVVDDSQLPKDRFSAERLKGVDSTLKIQPAKLEDSAVYLCASRKFDTYSASTEAFFGQGTRLTVV.

The rearrangement links TRBV4-3 to TRBJ2-1, with TRBD2 matching 7 bases. The germline CDR1 and CDR2 sequences are LGHNA and YSLEER. Trimming took 3 bases from V and 4 from J; bases not matched to a gene: 6. The CDR3 covers 15 residues. Written as DNA, the CDR3 is TGCGCCAGCAGCCACGGGGCGGGGGATTACAATGAGCAGTTCTTC. It yields the protein CASSHGAGDYNEQFF.

The CDR3 protein is CSVEVTGGAFF. DNA of the CDR3: TGCAGCGTTGAAGTCACAGGGGGTGCTTTCTTT. The chain has TRBV29-1 and TRBJ1-1, with TRBD1 identical over 8 bases. The V and J ends lost 1 base and 11 bases, in that order; junction bases with no gene match: 3. There are 11 residues in the CDR3. The germline CDR1 and CDR2 sequences are SQVTM and ANQGSEA.

The V call is TRBV4-3, the J call TRBJ1-1, with no clear D. With 2 bases removed from V and 0 bases from J, the gap between germline ends came to 13 bases. The CDR3 contains 16 residues. Germline loops: CDR1 LGHNA, CDR2 YSLEER. CDR3 in amino acids: CASSQHPRRMNTEAFF. In DNA form, the CDR3 reads TGCGCCAGCAGCCAACATCCGCGACGGATGAACACTGAAGCTTTCTTT.

The rearrangement links TRBV28 to TRBJ1-1; 8 bases agree with TRBD1. The germline gives CDR1 MDHEN, CDR2 SYDVKM. V was pared by 6 bases and J by 0 bases, with 21 bases of the junction left unmatched. The CDR3 consists of 20 residues. CDR3 sequence reads: CASSKFTPGQVVVVNTEAFF. In DNA form, the CDR3 reads TGTGCCAGCAGCAAGTTTACGCCGGGACAGGTAGTGGTGGTGAACACTGAAGCTTTCTTT.

The chain has TRBV14 and TRBJ1-6; 7 nucleotides line up with TRBD1. The length of the CDR3 is 16 residues. V dropped 4 bases and J dropped 6; count of bases not matched to a gene: 9. Germline CDR1 and CDR2: SGHDN and FVKESK. CDR3 sequence: CASSPRDSTSNSPLHF. The CDR3 DNA reads as TGTGCCAGCAGCCCCAGGGACAGCACAAGTAATTCACCCCTCCACTTT.

The chain couples TRBV27 to TRBJ1-1, with a tentative D call TRBD1 (5 bases). Trimming shortened V by 2 bases and J by 10 bases, and 20 bases separated the two germline ends. This CDR3 has 15 residues. Germline CDR1 is MNHEY and CDR2 is SMNVEV (reference sequence). CDR3: CASSLGQGFSRVAFF. The CDR3 DNA follows: TGTGCCAGCAGTTTAGGGCAGGGATTTAGTCGAGTAGCTTTCTTT.

The rearrangement uses TRBV24-1 and TRBJ2-2, with TRBD2 as a possible D gene (5 bases). V was trimmed by 5 bases and J by 1 base, leaving 13 bases between them. CDR1 is KGHDR, CDR2 SFDVKD, per germline. This CDR3 has 16 residues. This CDR3 reads CATSGRGARNTGELFF. CDR3 bases: TGTGCCACCAGTGGCCGGGGAGCTAGGAACACCGGGGAGCTGTTTTTT.

The count of this clone is one. The chain links TRBV21-1 to TRBJ1-6. TRBV21-1 is described as a pseudogene. The length of the CDR3 is 17 residues. CDR3 DNA: TGTGCCAGCAGCAAAGGGTTGATGGGGGGATATAATTCACCCCTCCACTTT. Its translation: CASSKGLMGGYNSPLHF.

The J gene is TRBJ2-7, the V gene TRBV12-3 or TRBV12-4; D gene ambiguous. CDR3 length: 13 amino acids. V was cut by 5 bases and J by 5 bases, with 13 bases left in between. The CDR3 region has the DNA TGTGCCAGCAGTCTCCGAGCCTTGGACGAGCAGTACTTC. Its translation: CASSLRALDEQYF.

V usage is TRBV10-2 and J usage is TRBJ2-3, with unresolved D. Germline CDR1 is WSHSY and CDR2 is SAAADI. Trimming stripped 5 bases from V and 6 bases from J, with 9 bases between. The CDR3 runs 12 residues. The CDR3 sequence is CASSTEADTQYF. The CDR3 bases are TGCGCCAGCAGTACCGAGGCCGATACGCAGTATTTT.

V is TRBV6-4 and J is TRBJ1-2; 7 bases agree with TRBD1. Germline V lookup: CDR1 MRHNA, CDR2 SNTAGT. Trimming removed 5 bases from V and 7 bases from J; junction bases left unmatched: 7. This CDR3 has 13 residues. The CDR3 spells CASSSDRIGGYTF. CDR3 nucleotides: TGTGCCAGCAGTTCGGACAGGATCGGTGGCTACACCTTC.

The CDR3 sequence: CSVWTGEDSPYEQYF. In DNA, the CDR3 is TGCAGCGTTTGGACAGGGGAAGATTCGCCCTACGAGCAGTACTTC. V usage is TRBV29-1 and J usage is TRBJ2-7, with 9 bases fitting TRBD1. Losses at the gene ends were 5 bases for V and 2 bases for J; bases not matched to a gene: 10. CDR1 and CDR2 (germline): SQVTM, ANQGSEA. The CDR3 length is 15 residues.

The V call is TRBV4-3, the J call TRBJ2-7; D is ambiguous. V lost 0 bases and J lost 3, with 6 bases in between. The CDR3 covers 13 residues. Germline V gene sequence: CDR1 LGHNA, CDR2 YSLEER. The CDR3, as DNA: TGCGCCAGCAGCCAAGAAGCCTTCTACGAGCAGTACTTC. Residues: CASSQEAFYEQYF.

The chain uses TRBV9 and TRBJ1-2; D unclear. CDR1 SGDLS and CDR2 YYNGEE come from the germline V gene. V was shortened by 4 bases and J by 4 bases, with 23 bases between the two germline ends. This CDR3 contains 17 residues. Here the CDR3 DNA reads TGTGCCAGCAGCCCCCCGGACGTAAGCGAGGCAGTCTATGGCTACACCTTC. Amino acids: CASSPPDVSEAVYGYTF.

This chain connects TRBV7-8 to TRBJ2-5, with 12 bases that match TRBD2. This CDR3 is 18 amino acids long. V was pared by 5 bases and J by 0 bases, with 10 bases of the junction left unmatched. Germline V gene sequence: CDR1 SGHVS, CDR2 FQNEAQ. CDR3 sequence reads: CASSPRTSGAEYQETQYF. CDR3 sequence (DNA): TGTGCCAGCAGCCCTCGGACTAGCGGGGCTGAGTACCAAGAGACCCAGTACTTC.

This chain links TRBV18 with TRBJ2-3; the D gene is possibly TRBD2 (5 bases). CDR1 is KGHSH, CDR2 LQKENI, per germline. The CDR3 consists of 14 residues. The ends were cut back, 6 bases at V and 2 bases at J, with 12 bases in the middle. CDR3 bases: TGTGCCAGCTCGGCGCCGGGATCCACAGATACGCAGTATTTT. It specifies CASSAPGSTDTQYF.